The rows below give T cell receptor beta chains drawn from one sample of a study of cytomegalovirus exposure and HLA in healthy donors. The repertoire was sequenced with immunoSEQ multiplex PCR; TCRdb's copy has only in-frame clones and lacks some. Of 200,000 or so clones detected, 75% to 90% appear once; the ten largest clones hold over 2.5%. The sample taken for sequencing was PBMCs. The receptors here all came from a woman aged 50 to 60 in good health and CMV-seropositive. Each CDR3 is given with its conserved first and last residue. D genes are given only for firm matches. Clone size is shown for a subset of rows, as once, few, many or a class of expanded clone.

clone_size d_call j_call v_call cdr3_nt cdr3_aa
- TRBD1 TRBJ2-7 TRBV6-5 TGTGCCAGCAGTAGGGACAGGGTAAACGAGCAGTACTTC CASSRDRVNEQYF
- TRBD2 TRBJ2-1 TRBV7-9 TGTGCCAGCAGCTCGCTTGACACGAGCGGGGCCGCCTACAATGAGCAGTTCTTC CASSSLDTSGAAYNEQFF
- - TRBJ1-6 TRBV2 TGTGCCAGCAGTGCGGGGGGTCTTAATTCACCCCTCCACTTT CASSAGGLNSPLHF
- TRBD2 TRBJ2-5 TRBV2 TGTGCCAGCAGTCCAGGCGGGGGGGTGGAGACCCAGTACTTC CASSPGGGVETQYF
- TRBD1 TRBJ2-6 TRBV30 TGTGCCTCAAAAAAGCCGGGACAGGGAACCCTCTCTGGGGCCAACGTCCTGACTTTC CASKKPGQGTLSGANVLTF
- TRBD2 TRBJ2-3 TRBV14 TGTGCCAGCAGCCCAGTCGGACTAGCGGGGATAAGCACAGATACGCAGTATTTT CASSPVGLAGISTDTQYF
- - TRBJ2-2 TRBV6-5 TGTGCCAGCAGTTTTGTGGGGGGGAACACCGGGGAGCTGTTTTTT CASSFVGGNTGELFF
once - TRBJ1-2 TRBV7-8 TGTGCCAGCAGCTTAGTAGGGGGAGCATATGGCTACACCTTC CASSLVGGAYGYTF
- - TRBJ1-5 TRBV6-6 TGTGCCAGCAGTTACGCGCAGGGTTTTAATCAGCCCCAGCATTTT CASSYAQGFNQPQHF
- - TRBJ1-2 TRBV10-1 TGCGCCAGCAGTGATCTCCGGGATCCGCTCTATGGCTACACCTTC CASSDLRDPLYGYTF
- TRBD2 TRBJ2-1 TRBV5-1 TGCGCCAGCACACCGGGACTAGCGGGGGAGGAGCAGTTCTTC CASTPGLAGEEQFF
- - TRBJ2-3 TRBV6-1 TGTGCCAGCAGTCCCGGGACAGATACGCAGTATTTT CASSPGTDTQYF
- - TRBJ1-1 TRBV6-1 TGTGCCAGCAGATCCTCCGCAGGGCTGAACACTGAAGCTTTCTTT CASRSSAGLNTEAFF
- - TRBJ1-1 TRBV7-3 TGTGCCAGCAGCTTGTCTGTGAACACTGAAGCTTTCTTT CASSLSVNTEAFF
few TRBD1 TRBJ2-7 TRBV25-1 TGTGCCAGCAATACAGGGGCGGGCGAGCAGTACTTC CASNTGAGEQYF
- - TRBJ2-7 TRBV27 TGTGCCAGCAGTTTGGCAGGGGATACGTACGAGCAGTACTTC CASSLAGDTYEQYF
- TRBD1 TRBJ1-2 TRBV19 TGTGCCAGTAGTATGACCCTAACAGGGGGATCCTATGGCTACACCTTC CASSMTLTGGSYGYTF
once - TRBJ1-6 TRBV28 TGTGCCAGCAGTTGGGCAGGTAGCTATAATTCACCCCTCCACTTT CASSWAGSYNSPLHF
- - TRBJ2-1 TRBV2 TGTGCCAGCAGTGTTGGACAACTAAATGAGCAGTTCTTC CASSVGQLNEQFF
- - TRBJ1-5 TRBV16 TGTGCCAGCAGCCAAGGTACCGGTAATCAGCCCCAGCATTTT CASSQGTGNQPQHF
- - TRBJ2-1 TRBV5-1 TGCGCCAGCAGCTCGGAAGGTGGACAGTACAATGAGCAGTTCTTC CASSSEGGQYNEQFF
- - TRBJ1-1 TRBV18 TGTGCCAGCTCACCGGGAGAGCGTAGCACTGAAGCTTTCTTT CASSPGERSTEAFF
- TRBD1 TRBJ2-7 TRBV6-6 TGTGCCACGGAACGGACCCCGGGACAGGGAGATTACGAGCAGTACTTC CATERTPGQGDYEQYF
- - TRBJ2-3 TRBV5-8 TGTGCCAGCAGCTTGGCCTCCTGGGGCTCGGGCACAGATACGCAGTATTTT CASSLASWGSGTDTQYF
few - TRBJ2-7 TRBV10-1 TGCGCCAGCAGTGAAAGAGTTACCTACGAGCAGTACTTC CASSERVTYEQYF
- TRBD1 TRBJ1-6 TRBV5-1 TGCGCCAGCAGCCAAGGAGGCAGGGGGGATTCACCCCTCCACTTT CASSQGGRGDSPLHF
few TRBD2 TRBJ2-3 TRBV7-2 TGTGCCAGCAGGCTAGCGGGGGCGGCGGATACGCAGTATTTT CASRLAGAADTQYF
- - TRBJ1-4 TRBV27 TGTGCCAGCAGTACCCATCGGGGTGGAGAAAAACTGTTTTTT CASSTHRGGEKLFF
once - TRBJ2-5 TRBV30 TGTGCCTGGTTCTCCCTGGACGGGGATTGGGAAAAGACCCAGTACTTC CAWFSLDGDWEKTQYF
- - TRBJ1-1 TRBV5-8 TGTGCCAGCAGCTTGAGAGGGAAGGTCGCTTTCTTT CASSLRGKVAFF
- - TRBJ2-1 TRBV11-2 TGTGCCAGCAGCTTATGGGAGATAGGTGAGCAGTTCTTC CASSLWEIGEQFF
- - TRBJ1-1 TRBV7-9 TGTTCCAGCAGCTTGACCGAGGTTGCTTTCTTT CSSSLTEVAFF
once - TRBJ1-4 TRBV18 TGTGCCAGCTCACCACGGCAGGGTAATTTGGCACTGTTTTTT CASSPRQGNLALFF
- - TRBJ2-1 TRBV5-5 TGTGCCAGCAGCTTGGGCCCGAGCCGTAGCAATGAGCAGTTCTTC CASSLGPSRSNEQFF
- TRBD2 TRBJ2-1 TRBV7-3 TGTGCCAGCAGCTTGAGCGGGGGGCCAGGGGATGAGCAGTTCTTC CASSLSGGPGDEQFF
- TRBD1 TRBJ1-1 TRBV5-1 TGCGCCAGCAGCTTGGGGGACAGGGTCAAAGTGAACACTGAAGCTTTCTTT CASSLGDRVKVNTEAFF
- - TRBJ2-1 TRBV5-8 TGTGCCAGCAGCATATACAATGAGCAGTTCTTC CASSIYNEQFF
once - TRBJ1-2 TRBV28 TGTGCCAGCAGTTCCGGAGACGCGGTTTATGGCTACACCTTC CASSSGDAVYGYTF
once TRBD2 TRBJ2-1 TRBV6-6 TGTGCCAGCAGTACCGGACTAGCGGGGGACAATGAGCAGTTCTTC CASSTGLAGDNEQFF
- - TRBJ2-1 TRBV11-2 TGTGCCAGCAGCTTTTTCGGCAGGGGGGTCAATGAGCAGTTCTTC CASSFFGRGVNEQFF
- TRBD1 TRBJ2-2 TRBV7-3 TGTGCCAGCAGCTTAGCAGGGGGTAACACCGGGGAGCTGTTTTTT CASSLAGGNTGELFF
- TRBD1 TRBJ1-1 TRBV19 TGTGCCAGTAGTATGAGGCAGGGGGGCACTGAAGCTTTCTTT CASSMRQGGTEAFF
- - TRBJ2-5 TRBV5-6 TGTGCCAGCTGCTGGGGACAAGGAAAGACCCAGTACTTC CASCWGQGKTQYF
- - TRBJ2-1 TRBV9 TGTGCCAGCAGTTTAGGAGGGGGCGGGAACAATGAGCAGTTCTTC CASSLGGGGNNEQFF
- TRBD1 TRBJ2-7 TRBV7-9 TGTGCCAGCAGCAGGACAGGGGGGGCCTACGAGCAGTACTTC CASSRTGGAYEQYF
- TRBD1 TRBJ2-1 TRBV6-5 TGTGCCAGTCAACGGGGCAACAGGGGTGGAAATGAGCAGTTCTTC CASQRGNRGGNEQFF
few - TRBJ1-4 TRBV28 TGTGCCAGCGGGAGTACGTCTAATGAAAAACTGTTTTTT CASGSTSNEKLFF
- - TRBJ2-1 TRBV5-1 TGCGCCAGCAGCTTGTCTTACATCTCTGACAATGAGCAGTTCTTC CASSLSYISDNEQFF
- TRBD2 TRBJ2-5 TRBV5-1 TGCGCCAGCAGCTTTTTTCTAGCGGGGGAAGGGGAGACCCAGTACTTC CASSFFLAGEGETQYF
- TRBD1 TRBJ2-5 TRBV5-4 TGTGCCAGCAGCTTGTTGGGGACAGCCCAAGAGACCCAGTACTTC CASSLLGTAQETQYF
- TRBD1 TRBJ2-7 TRBV27 TGTGCCAGCAGTCCGGGACAGGGGCCCTACGAGCAGTACTTC CASSPGQGPYEQYF